This entry lists 14 T cell receptor beta chains sequenced from one sample in a study of OX40 agonist ivuxolimab in advanced cancers. The repertoire was sequenced with immunoSEQ multiplex PCR; TCRdb's copy has only in-frame clones and lacks some. Of about 70,000 clones listed, approximately 86% were seen once; the top ten hold over 2%. The sequences come from CD4+ or CD8+ T cells sorted from blood, collected in a trial of the OX40 agonist ivuxolimab. These receptor sequences come from an adult with an advanced solid tumor such as melanoma, head and neck, liver or kidney cancer.

The chain has TRBV19 and TRBJ2-7; D uncertain. This CDR3 comprises 12 residues. V lost 5 bases to trimming and J lost 4 bases, with 9 bases between them. Germline assignment: CDR1 LNHDA and CDR2 SQIVND (reference sequence). The CDR3 coding sequence is TGTGCCAGTAGTGGGTCCCTATACGAGCAGTACTTC. Translated: CASSGSLYEQYF.

V usage is TRBV18 and J usage is TRBJ1-2, with D possibly matching TRBD1 (6 bases). In germline, CDR1 is KGHSH, CDR2 LQKENI. CDR3 length: 14 residues. The germline V and J ends were trimmed by 3 bases and 8 bases, with 16 bases remaining between them. The CDR3 nucleotides are TGTGCCAGCTCACCGCGAGAACAGGGTTCCGGCTACACCTTC. It encodes CASSPREQGSGYTF.

V gene TRBV14 combines with J gene TRBJ1-1; 7 nucleotides agree with TRBD1. CDR1 and CDR2 (germline): SGHDN, FVKESK. The V segment lost 2 bases and the J segment 4 bases; nucleotides outside the gene matches: 13. There are 17 residues in the CDR3. The CDR3 DNA is TGTGCCAGCAGCCAAACAGGGGTTGCTTTTAGTGGCACTGAAGCTTTCTTT. Translation gives CASSQTGVAFSGTEAFF.

This chain uses TRBV6-4 with TRBJ2-3; 10 bases fit TRBD1. The germline V gene has CDR1 MRHNA and CDR2 SNTAGT. CDR3 length: 15 amino acids. After removal of 5 bases from V and 1 base from J, the junction contained 3 bases not matched to a gene. CDR3 nucleotides: TGTGCCAGCAGTCCGGGGACAGGGGGCACAGATACGCAGTATTTT. This gives the protein CASSPGTGGTDTQYF.

This sequence joins TRBV9 and TRBJ2-2, with D uncertain. The CDR3 has 15 residues. Trimming took 3 bases from V and 5 from J, leaving 14 bases between them. Germline-derived CDR1 and CDR2 are SGDLS and YYNGEE. The CDR3 here is CASSGVAGRTGELFF. The DNA of the CDR3 is TGTGCCAGCAGCGGAGTGGCCGGACGGACCGGGGAGCTGTTTTTT.

The chain has TRBV29-1 and TRBJ2-3; 12 nucleotides match TRBD2. The trim removed 2 bases at V and 1 base at J, leaving 1 base unmatched. The germline V gene has CDR1 SQVTM and CDR2 ANQGSEA. CDR3 length equals 15 residues. CDR3 region: CSVESSGGGTDTQYF. The CDR3 bases are TGCAGCGTTGAATCTAGCGGGGGGGGCACAGATACGCAGTATTTT.

This clone has only a few counts. The chain is built from TRBV28 and TRBJ2-1; D ambiguous. V was shortened by 3 bases and J by 9 bases, with 9 bases between the two germline ends. CDR1 is MDHEN and CDR2 is SYDVKM in the germline V gene. This CDR3 comprises 12 residues. In DNA form, the CDR3 reads TGTGCCAGCAGTTTGGGGTTGGGTGAGCAGTTCTTC. It specifies CASSLGLGEQFF.

The chain has TRBV4-2 and TRBJ1-5, with a weak D call TRBD1 (6 bases). This CDR3 comprises 13 residues. The germline gives CDR1 LGHNA, CDR2 YNFKEQ. The V gene lost 3 bases and the J gene lost 5 bases, with 8 bases spanning the gap. CDR3 nucleotides: TGTGCCAGCAGCCAGAGACAGGATCAGCCCCAGCATTTT. Its protein product is CASSQRQDQPQHF.

The chain carries TRBV5-4 and TRBJ2-7; 11 positions match TRBD2. CDR3 length equals 15 residues. V trimming: 3 bases; J trimming: 2 bases; junction bases outside the gene matches: 4. Germline values: CDR1 SGHNT, CDR2 YYREEE (reference sequence). In DNA form, the CDR3 reads TGTGCCAGCAGCTCGTTTAGCGGGGGGGCCTACGAGCAGTACTTC. Amino acid sequence: CASSSFSGGAYEQYF.

The chain is built from TRBV5-1 and TRBJ2-1; D gene ambiguous. The V gene's germline CDR1 is SGHRS and CDR2 YFSETQ. Trimming left V 3 bases short and J 1 base short, with 8 bases between. This CDR3 spans 14 amino acids. The CDR3 loop reads CASSYEGSYNEQFF. DNA for the CDR3: TGCGCCAGCAGCTACGAAGGATCCTACAATGAGCAGTTCTTC.

This chain links TRBV7-8 with TRBJ1-2; a possible D gene is TRBD1 (5 bases). V lost 10 bases and J 0 bases, leaving 15 bases between the germline ends. This CDR3 has 14 residues. Per germline, CDR1 SGHVS and CDR2 FQNEAQ. CDR3 protein: CATKDRSSNYGYTF. The CDR3 DNA reads TGTGCCACCAAAGACAGATCCTCTAACTATGGCTACACCTTC.

The DNA of the CDR3 is TGTGCCAGTAGTAGCGGTGTAAACACCGGGGAGCTGTTTTTT. It encodes CASSSGVNTGELFF. The chain recombines TRBV19 with TRBJ2-2, with D unclear. The germline gives CDR1 LNHDA, CDR2 SQIVND (reference sequence). The CDR3 extends over 14 amino acids. V lost 4 bases and J lost 2, with 8 bases in between.

This sequence joins TRBV19 and TRBJ2-1; the match to TRBD2 covers 8 bases. This CDR3 has 13 residues. Germline CDR1 is LNHDA and CDR2 is SQIVND (reference sequence). Losses at the gene ends were 5 bases for V and 5 bases for J; bases not matched to a gene: 2. The CDR3 reads CASSPGLDNEQFF. The CDR3 DNA sequence: TGTGCCAGTAGTCCGGGACTAGACAATGAGCAGTTCTTC.

This chain joins TRBV27 and TRBJ1-3; TRBD1 matches 11 bases. This CDR3 contains 15 residues. The germline CDR1 and CDR2 sequences are MNHEY and SMNVEV (reference sequence). Unmatched junction bases numbered 1, after V lost 6 bases and J lost 0 bases. CDR3 sequence reads: CASRGTGGSGNTIYF. Written as DNA, the CDR3 is TGTGCCAGCAGGGGGACAGGGGGCTCTGGAAACACCATATATTTT.